The 18 T cell receptor beta chains below come from one sample, sequenced in a study of OX40 agonist ivuxolimab in advanced cancers. Measured with immunoSEQ multiplex PCR; TCRdb has only the in-frame clones, and not every one. The repertoire holds 20,000 to 25,000 clones, with more than 75% as singletons. The material was CD4+ or CD8+ T cells sorted from blood, obtained in a trial of the OX40 agonist ivuxolimab. The receptors originated from an adult with an advanced solid tumor such as melanoma, head and neck, liver or kidney cancer.

This CDR3 reads CASSLGATIYF. The CDR3 DNA is TGTGCCAGCAGCTTAGGAGCCACCATATATTTT. This sequence joins TRBV5-6 and TRBJ1-3; D remains unclear. This CDR3 spans 11 amino acids. Trimming pared 2 bases from V and 9 bases from J, leaving 6 bases between. Germline V lookup: CDR1 SGHDT, CDR2 YYEEEE.

The chain recombines TRBV11-2 with TRBJ1-1; 9 bases line up with TRBD1. CDR1 is SGHAT, CDR2 FQNNGV, per germline. This CDR3 contains 15 residues. Trimming cost V 6 bases and J 1 base; bases outside gene matches: 6. In DNA, the CDR3 is TGTGCCAGCAGAGAACAGGGGGCCAGGAACACTGAAGCTTTCTTT. It translates to CASREQGARNTEAFF.

J is TRBJ1-1 and V is TRBV11-1; tentatively, D is TRBD1 (5 bases). CDR3 length: 12 amino acids. The germline V gene has CDR1 SGHAT and CDR2 FQDESV (reference sequence). With 3 bases removed from V and 7 bases from J, the gap between germline ends came to 9 bases. The CDR3 spells CASSLGDDEAFF. CDR3 DNA sequence: TGTGCCAGCAGCTTGGGGGACGATGAAGCTTTCTTT.

This chain uses TRBV7-9 with TRBJ1-1, with no clear D. Germline values: CDR1 SEHNR, CDR2 FQNEAQ (reference sequence). The V gene lost 1 base and the J gene lost 6 bases, with 6 bases spanning the gap. The CDR3 has 12 amino acids. The CDR3 region has the DNA TGTGCCAGCAGCTTAGGGGGTGCTGAAGCTTTCTTT. It is translated as CASSLGGAEAFF.

The gene calls are TRBV28 and TRBJ2-7; 7 bases fit TRBD1. Germline V gene data show CDR1 as MDHEN and CDR2 as SYDVKM. Trimming cost V 6 bases and J 0 bases; bases outside gene matches: 5. The length of the CDR3 is 14 residues. The CDR3 DNA reads as TGTGCCAGCAGCAGGGACAGAAACTCCTACGAGCAGTACTTC. It encodes CASSRDRNSYEQYF.

The chain uses TRBV6-5 and TRBJ1-1; D gene uncertain. This CDR3 is built from 14 residues. Germline V lookup: CDR1 MNHEY, CDR2 SVGAGI. Trimming pared 8 bases from V and 0 bases from J, leaving 13 bases between. CDR3 sequence reads: CASLSIGVNTEAFF. In DNA form, the CDR3 reads TGTGCCAGCCTAAGTATTGGAGTGAACACTGAAGCTTTCTTT.

The rearrangement uses TRBV4-1 and TRBJ1-4; TRBD1 matches 7 bases. Trimming at V came to 7 bases and at J to 7 bases, leaving 6 bases not matched to a gene. The CDR3 is made up of 13 amino acids. The V gene's germline CDR1 is MGHRA and CDR2 YSYEKL. CDR3 bases: TGCGCCAGCACCGGGACAGTGCGTGAAAAACTGTTTTTT. Its translation: CASTGTVREKLFF.

This clone was counted a single time. This chain uses TRBV9 with TRBJ2-7, with D possibly called TRBD1 or TRBD2 (5 bases each). The CDR3 runs 12 residues. Germline CDR1 and CDR2: SGDLS and YYNGEE. V was clipped by 0 bases and J by 6 bases, with 7 bases between them. CDR3 residues: CASSVAGAEQYF. The CDR3 DNA follows: TGTGCCAGCAGCGTAGCCGGGGCCGAGCAGTACTTC. Supplemented by reference TRBV9 and TRBJ2-7, the full variable domain reads DSGVTQTPKHLITATGQRVTLRCSPRSGDLSVYWYQQSLDQGLQFLIQYYNGEERAKGNILERFSAQQFPDLHSELNLSSLELGDSALYFCASSVAGAEQYFGPGTRLTVT.

This clone was detected only once. The chain joins TRBV5-1 to TRBJ2-2; 8 bases are shared with TRBD1. CDR3 length: 16 amino acids. Germline CDR1 is SGHRS and CDR2 is YFSETQ. V shed 3 bases, J shed 7 bases, and the junction held 11 bases outside the gene matches. CDR3 sequence: CASSYGVGQGLGELFF. CDR3 bases: TGCGCCAGCAGCTATGGCGTAGGACAGGGACTCGGGGAGCTGTTTTTT.

This chain uses TRBV28 with TRBJ2-2; 11 bases map to TRBD1. V was clipped by 11 bases and J by 7 bases; unmatched bases: 6. From germline, CDR1 is MDHEN and CDR2 SYDVKM. The CDR3 is made up of 13 amino acids. In nucleotides, the CDR3 is TGTGCCTCCAGGACAGGGGGCCTCGGGGAGCTGTTTTTT. As protein: CASRTGGLGELFF.

The chain has TRBV6-5 and TRBJ1-2; D is uncertain. V was trimmed by 0 bases and J by 1 base, leaving 3 bases between them. CDR1 and CDR2 from the germline V gene are MNHEY and SVGAGI. The CDR3 contains 13 residues. CDR3 residues: CASSYSSNYGYTF. In DNA form, the CDR3 reads TGTGCCAGCAGTTACTCCAGTAACTATGGCTACACCTTC.

This clone was found once. The chain recombines TRBV28 with TRBJ1-2; D is unclear. The CDR3 covers 13 residues. V lost 2 bases and J lost 7, with 11 bases in between. CDR1 and CDR2 from the germline V gene are MDHEN and SYDVKM. The CDR3 is CASSLRTPLGYTF. CDR3 in DNA: TGTGCCAGCAGTTTAAGGACCCCGCTTGGCTACACCTTC.

The chain recombines TRBV19 with TRBJ2-2; D not resolved. The CDR3 sequence is 13 residues long. The V end lost 1 base, the J end lost 7 bases, and 7 bases lay between the germline ends. The V gene's germline CDR1 is LNHDA and CDR2 SQIVND (reference sequence). The CDR3 here is CASSIGAGGELFF. CDR3 in DNA: TGTGCCAGTAGTATAGGGGCCGGCGGGGAGCTGTTTTTT.

The V call is TRBV4-3, the J call TRBJ1-6, with D hard to call. The V and J ends lost 0 bases and 2 bases respectively, with 14 bases between them. The CDR3 extends over 18 amino acids. Germline values: CDR1 LGHNA, CDR2 YSLEER. The CDR3 sequence is CASSQDWKGDTYNSPLHF. CDR3 DNA: TGCGCCAGCAGCCAAGACTGGAAGGGAGACACCTATAATTCACCCCTCCACTTT.

The genes are TRBV19 and TRBJ1-4; no reliable D call. The length of the CDR3 is 11 residues. The V end was cut by 6 bases, the J end by 5 bases, with 4 bases between. In germline, CDR1 is LNHDA, CDR2 SQIVND (reference sequence). CDR3 sequence (DNA): TGTGCCAGTAGAGCAAATGAAAAACTGTTTTTT. Encoded protein: CASRANEKLFF.

This clone was counted between two and nine times. This rearrangement joins TRBV4-3 to TRBJ2-1, with D perhaps matching TRBD1 (6 bases). Germline CDR1 reads LGHNA; CDR2 reads YSLEER. V was cut by 3 bases and J by 6 bases, with 15 bases left in between. This CDR3 region has 15 residues. The CDR3 protein is CASSQSRDTPNEQFF. DNA for the CDR3: TGCGCCAGCAGCCAGTCCCGGGACACCCCCAATGAGCAGTTCTTC.

CDR3 protein: CASSEASSSYEQYF. The CDR3 DNA sequence: TGTGCCAGCAGTGAAGCCAGCAGCTCCTACGAGCAGTACTTC. This chain links TRBV2 with TRBJ2-7; D remains unclear. V shed 0 bases and J shed 0 bases, with 6 bases lying between them. Germline CDR1 SNHLY, CDR2 FYNNEI. This CDR3 has 14 residues.

The V call is TRBV4-1, the J call TRBJ1-3; no definite D call. Deletions cut 1 base from V and 0 bases from J, with 4 bases between. This CDR3 has 14 residues. Germline-derived CDR1 and CDR2 are MGHRA and YSYEKL. The DNA of the CDR3 is TGCGCCAGCAGCCAAGGCACCTCTGGAAACACCATATATTTT. It encodes CASSQGTSGNTIYF.